At least ten counts were recorded for the clone carrying this TCR beta chain. Its antigen is currently unknown. This sample stems from a study of blood T cells in healthy people across ages. Every donor gave 9 to 10 milliliters of peripheral blood. Then a second PCR, running about 6 to 12 cycles, was carried out with a sample-barcoded 5' primer and a J-beta primer mix. One entry per CDR3 protein results from TCRdb running MiXCR on the 5' RACE reads. This sample has fewer than 750,000 distinct CDR3 sequences, with about 45% found just once. Study observations and caveats: Strongly correlated with naive T cell percentage was TCR beta diversity.

V lost 2 bases, J lost 4 bases, and 6 bases stayed unmatched. The germline V gene encodes CDR1 MNHEY and CDR2 SVGAGI. This CDR3 region has 15 residues. Sequencing used blood. The sequence was obtained from a man older than 75 in good health. The chain carries TRBV6-5 and TRBJ2-5; 8 nucleotides align to TRBD2. CDR3 bases: TGTGCCAGCAGTTACGGCGGGCTAGCGGGAGAGACCCAGTACTTC. It translates to CASSYGGLAGETQYF.